These T cell receptor beta chains were read from a single sample in a study of monozygotic twins with inflammatory bowel disease. TCRdb reprocessed the 5' RACE reads and reports one entry per CDR3 protein, with no DNA. The sample holds around 370,000 distinct CDR3 sequences. The sequenced material came from blood. These receptor sequences come from a human donor with ulcerative colitis or Crohn's disease, or a healthy co-twin of an affected twin (not recorded which). The CDR3 runs from the conserved cysteine through the conserved F or W. Each record gives: J gene, V gene, CDR3 protein.

>TRBJ1-4|TRBV12-3/TRBV12-4
CASRRDRSSTNEKLFF
>TRBJ1-1|TRBV9
CASSDLGQGTEAFF
>TRBJ1-4|TRBV12-3/TRBV12-4
CASSLSFNEKLFF
>TRBJ2-5|TRBV12-3/TRBV12-4
CASSFRLPGETQYF
>TRBJ2-3|TRBV4-2
CASSQYVPGLAGGSTDTQYF
>TRBJ2-5|TRBV7-2
CASSWGGVETQYF
>TRBJ1-5|TRBV20-1
CSAREGQWQPQHF
>TRBJ1-5|TRBV30
CAWSVAGGVYQPQHF
>TRBJ1-2|TRBV7-9
CASSLVGQSSNYGYTF
>TRBJ2-2|TRBV2
CASSELEEVSNTGELFF
>TRBJ2-7|TRBV9
CASSVEAGAPPEQYF
>TRBJ2-7|TRBV20-1
CSARGPGGEQYF
>TRBJ2-4|TRBV11-2
CASSSRDSLPLAKNIQYF
>TRBJ2-2|TRBV6-2/TRBV6-3
CASSRTSGGAGAGELFF
>TRBJ2-7|TRBV7-9
CASSFVGGTYEQYF
>TRBJ2-4|TRBV12-3/TRBV12-4
CASRTGTGGLSDIQYF
>TRBJ1-5|TRBV7-2
CASSPDRDRGVQPQHF
>TRBJ2-6|TRBV6-2/TRBV6-3
CASSQGQYPSGANVLTF
>TRBJ2-3|TRBV5-1
CASSRTGNTDTQYF
>TRBJ1-2|TRBV5-1
CASSGTTGSLSYGYTF
>TRBJ2-2|TRBV6-1
CASSGLAGGSGELFF
>TRBJ2-2|TRBV29-1
CSVEPSGTVNTGELFF
>TRBJ2-4|TRBV12-3/TRBV12-4
CASSSRGGQNIQYF
>TRBJ2-3|TRBV7-2
CASSSPGGWDTQYF
>TRBJ2-7|TRBV4-3
CASSQTEDTWYEQYF
>TRBJ2-3|TRBV5-1
CASSLEAQTGDTQYF
>TRBJ2-3|TRBV5-1
CASMRGDADTQYF